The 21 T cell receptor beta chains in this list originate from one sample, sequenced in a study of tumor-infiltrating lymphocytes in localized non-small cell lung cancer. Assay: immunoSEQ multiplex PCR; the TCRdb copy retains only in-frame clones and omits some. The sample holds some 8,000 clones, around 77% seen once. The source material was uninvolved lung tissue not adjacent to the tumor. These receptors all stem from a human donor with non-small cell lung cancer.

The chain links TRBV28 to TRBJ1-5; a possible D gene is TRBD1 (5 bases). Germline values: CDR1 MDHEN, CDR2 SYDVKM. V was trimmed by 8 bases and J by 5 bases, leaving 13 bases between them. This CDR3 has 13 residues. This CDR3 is CASRWGVDQPQHF. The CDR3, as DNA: TGTGCCAGCCGTTGGGGGGTGGATCAGCCCCAGCATTTT.

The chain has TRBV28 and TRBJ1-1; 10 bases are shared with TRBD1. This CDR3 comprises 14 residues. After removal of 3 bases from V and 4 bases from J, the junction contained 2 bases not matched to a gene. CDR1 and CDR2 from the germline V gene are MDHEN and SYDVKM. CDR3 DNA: TGTGCCAGCAGTTTCAGGACAGGGGGCACTGAAGCTTTCTTT. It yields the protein CASSFRTGGTEAFF.

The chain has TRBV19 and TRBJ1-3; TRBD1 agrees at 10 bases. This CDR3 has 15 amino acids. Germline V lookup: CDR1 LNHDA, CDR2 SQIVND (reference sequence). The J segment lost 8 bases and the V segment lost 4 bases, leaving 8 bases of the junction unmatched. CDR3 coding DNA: TGTGCCAGTAGTAATCCGGGACAGGGGTCGTACACCATATATTTT. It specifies CASSNPGQGSYTIYF. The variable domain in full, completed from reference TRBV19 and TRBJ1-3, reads DGGITQSPKYLFRKEGQNVTLSCEQNLNHDAMYWYRQDPGQGLRLIYYSQIVNDFQKGDIAEGYSVSREKKESFPLTVTSAQKNPTAFYLCASSNPGQGSYTIYFGEGSWLTVV.

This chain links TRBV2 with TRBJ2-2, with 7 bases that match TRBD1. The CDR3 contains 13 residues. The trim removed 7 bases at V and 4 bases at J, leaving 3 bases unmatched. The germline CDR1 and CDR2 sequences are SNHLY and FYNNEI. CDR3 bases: TGTGCCAGCAATAACAGGGGCACCGGGGAGCTGTTTTTT. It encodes CASNNRGTGELFF. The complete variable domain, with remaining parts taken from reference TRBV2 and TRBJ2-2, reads EPEVTQTPSHQVTQMGQEVILRCVPISNHLYFYWYRQILGQKVEFLVSFYNNEISEKSEIFDDQFSVERPDGSNFTLKIRSTKLEDSAMYFCASNNRGTGELFFGEGSRLTVL.

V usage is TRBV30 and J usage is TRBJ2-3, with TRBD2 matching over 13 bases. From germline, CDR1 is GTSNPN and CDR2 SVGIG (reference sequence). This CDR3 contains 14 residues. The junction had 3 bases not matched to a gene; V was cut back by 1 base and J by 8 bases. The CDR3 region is CAWSGTSGRGTQYF. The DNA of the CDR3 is TGTGCCTGGAGTGGGACTAGCGGGAGAGGTACGCAGTATTTT. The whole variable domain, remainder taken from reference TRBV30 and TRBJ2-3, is SQTIHQWPATLVQPVGSPLSLECTVEGTSNPNLYWYRQAAGRGLQLLFYSVGIGQISSEVPQNLSASRPQDRQFILSSKKLLLSDSGFYLCAWSGTSGRGTQYFGPGTRLTVL.

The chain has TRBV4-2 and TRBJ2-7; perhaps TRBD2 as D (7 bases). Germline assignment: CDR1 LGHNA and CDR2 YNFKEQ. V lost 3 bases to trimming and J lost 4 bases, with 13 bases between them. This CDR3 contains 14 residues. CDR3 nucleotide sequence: TGTGCCAGCAGCCATGGACTAGGGGGATACGAGCAGTACTTC. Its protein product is CASSHGLGGYEQYF.

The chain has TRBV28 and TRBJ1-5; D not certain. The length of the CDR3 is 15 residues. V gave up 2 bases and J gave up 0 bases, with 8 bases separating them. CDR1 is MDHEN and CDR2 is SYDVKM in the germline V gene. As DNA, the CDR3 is TGTGCCAGCAGTTTACTCATGGCTAGCAATCAGCCCCAGCATTTT. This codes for CASSLLMASNQPQHF.

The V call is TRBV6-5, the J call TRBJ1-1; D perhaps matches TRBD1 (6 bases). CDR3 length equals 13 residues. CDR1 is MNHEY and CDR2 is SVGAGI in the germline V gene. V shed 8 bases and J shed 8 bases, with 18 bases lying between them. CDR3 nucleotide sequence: TGTGCCAGCTCGGACAGAATTTTTGAGGAAGCTTTCTTT. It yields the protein CASSDRIFEEAFF.

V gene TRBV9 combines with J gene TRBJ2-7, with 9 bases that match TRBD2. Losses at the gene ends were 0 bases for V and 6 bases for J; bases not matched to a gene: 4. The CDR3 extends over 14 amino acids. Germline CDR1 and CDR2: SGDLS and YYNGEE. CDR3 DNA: TGTGCCAGCAGCGTAGACCTAGCGGGACCCGAGCAGTACTTC. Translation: CASSVDLAGPEQYF.

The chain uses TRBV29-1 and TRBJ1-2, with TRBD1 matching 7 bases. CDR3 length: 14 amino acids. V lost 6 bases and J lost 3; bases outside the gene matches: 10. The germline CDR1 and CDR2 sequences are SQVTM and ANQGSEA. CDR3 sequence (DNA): TGCAGCGTCCACACCCGCGGACAGGACTATGGCTACACCTTC. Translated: CSVHTRGQDYGYTF.

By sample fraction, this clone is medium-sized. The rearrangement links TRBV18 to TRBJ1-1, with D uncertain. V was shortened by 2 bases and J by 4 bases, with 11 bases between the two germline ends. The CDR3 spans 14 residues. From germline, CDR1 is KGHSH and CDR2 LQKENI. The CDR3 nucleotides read TGTGCCAGCTCACCAGGCGTGGAGAGCACTGAAGCTTTCTTT. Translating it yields CASSPGVESTEAFF. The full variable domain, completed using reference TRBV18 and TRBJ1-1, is NAGVMQNPRHLVRRRGQEARLRCSPMKGHSHVYWYRQLPEEGLKFMVYLQKENIIDESGMPKERFSAEFPKEGPSILRIQQVVRGDSAAYFCASSPGVESTEAFFGQGTRLTVV.

In nucleotides, the CDR3 is TGTGCCAGCAGCCTAGCGGGGGCCCAAGAGACCCAGTACTTC. Protein: CASSLAGAQETQYF. The chain is built from TRBV2 and TRBJ2-5; 10 bases line up with TRBD2. CDR1 and CDR2 from the germline V gene are SNHLY and FYNNEI. V was pared by 6 bases and J by 1 base, with 2 bases of the junction left unmatched. CDR3 length: 14 amino acids.

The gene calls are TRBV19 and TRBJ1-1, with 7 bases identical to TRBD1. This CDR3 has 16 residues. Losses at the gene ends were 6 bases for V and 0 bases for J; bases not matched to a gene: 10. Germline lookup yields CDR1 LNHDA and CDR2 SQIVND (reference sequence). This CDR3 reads CASSPTWTGLNTEAFF. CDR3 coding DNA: TGTGCCAGTAGCCCAACTTGGACAGGCTTGAACACTGAAGCTTTCTTT.

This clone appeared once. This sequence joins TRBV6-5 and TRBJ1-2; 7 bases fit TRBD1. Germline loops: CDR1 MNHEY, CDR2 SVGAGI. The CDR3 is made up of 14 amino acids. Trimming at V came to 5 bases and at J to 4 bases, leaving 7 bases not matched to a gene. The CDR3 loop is CASSKGADSYGYTF. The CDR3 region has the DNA TGTGCCAGCAGTAAGGGGGCGGATTCCTATGGCTACACCTTC.

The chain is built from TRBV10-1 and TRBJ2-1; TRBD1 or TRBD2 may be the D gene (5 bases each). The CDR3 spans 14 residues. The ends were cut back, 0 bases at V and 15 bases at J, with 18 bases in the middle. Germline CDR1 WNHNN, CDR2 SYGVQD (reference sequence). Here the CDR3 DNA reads TGCGCCAGCAGTGAGTCTGCCTACCCAGAGGGGTGGTTCTTC. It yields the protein CASSESAYPEGWFF.

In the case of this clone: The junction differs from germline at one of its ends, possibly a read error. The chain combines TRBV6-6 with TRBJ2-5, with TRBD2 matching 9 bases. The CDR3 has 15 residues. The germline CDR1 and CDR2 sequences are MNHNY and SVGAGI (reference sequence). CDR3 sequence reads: CASSSTSGAQGTQYF. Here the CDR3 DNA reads TGTGCCAGCAGCTCGACTAGCGGAGCCCAAGGGACCCAGTACTTC.

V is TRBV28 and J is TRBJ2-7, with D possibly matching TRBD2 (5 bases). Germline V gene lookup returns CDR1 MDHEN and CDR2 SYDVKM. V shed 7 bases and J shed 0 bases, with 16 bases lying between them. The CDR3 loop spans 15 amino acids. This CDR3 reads CASTLRRRSSYEQYF. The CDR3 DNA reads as TGTGCCAGCACTCTCCGGAGGCGGAGCTCCTACGAGCAGTACTTC.

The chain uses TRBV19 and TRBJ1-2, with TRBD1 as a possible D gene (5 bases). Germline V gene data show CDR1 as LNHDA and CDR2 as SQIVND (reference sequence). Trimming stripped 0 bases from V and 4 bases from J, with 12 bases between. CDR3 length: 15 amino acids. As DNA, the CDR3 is TGTGCCAGTAGTATAGATCTATTCGACAGCTATGGCTACACCTTC. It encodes CASSIDLFDSYGYTF.

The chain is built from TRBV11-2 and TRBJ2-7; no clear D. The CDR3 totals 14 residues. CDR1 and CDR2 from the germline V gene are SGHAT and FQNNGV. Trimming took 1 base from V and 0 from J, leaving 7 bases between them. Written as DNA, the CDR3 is TGTGCCAGCAGCTTAGGCGACTCCTCCTACGAGCAGTACTTC. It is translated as CASSLGDSSYEQYF.

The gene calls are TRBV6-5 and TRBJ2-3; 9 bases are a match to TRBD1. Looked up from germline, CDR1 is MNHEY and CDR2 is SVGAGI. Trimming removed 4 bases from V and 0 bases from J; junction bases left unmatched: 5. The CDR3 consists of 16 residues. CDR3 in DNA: TGTGCCAGCAGTTTGTACAGGGGGCGAAGCACAGATACGCAGTATTTT. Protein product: CASSLYRGRSTDTQYF.

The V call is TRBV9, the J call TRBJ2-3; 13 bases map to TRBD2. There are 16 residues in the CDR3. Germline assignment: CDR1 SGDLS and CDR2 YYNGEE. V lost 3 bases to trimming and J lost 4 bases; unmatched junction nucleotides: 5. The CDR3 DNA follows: TGTGCCAGCAGCGCTGGACTAGCGGGAGACTCAGATACGCAGTATTTT. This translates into CASSAGLAGDSDTQYF.